This T cell receptor (beta chain) comes out of a study of cytomegalovirus exposure and HLA in healthy donors. A note on this clone: Its antigen remains unknown.

Trimming removed 2 bases from V and 4 bases from J, with 11 bases in between. The CDR3 has 14 residues. Germline V lookup: CDR1 LNHDA, CDR2 SQIVND (reference sequence). The PCR used 60 Vbeta and 13 Jbeta primers. TCRdb keeps only in-frame clones here, not all; method: immunoSEQ multiplex PCR. The sample records over 150,000 clones, around 68% being singletons. Findings and limits, study-wide: Reported results showed that the classifier diagnosed cytomegalovirus status with high specificity and sensitivity. Most of the CMV-associated TCR beta chains (in a later analysis) appeared to be HLA-restricted. The records held CMV serostatus as the only immune exposure information.

This chain uses TRBV19 with TRBJ1-2, with a tentative D call TRBD1 (5 bases). Sequencing input: PBMCs. This receptor was taken from a man aged 45-65 years in good health and CMV-seronegative. The CDR3 DNA sequence: TGTGCCAGTAGTATAACAGGTTACGTCTATGGCTACACCTTC. Its translation is CASSITGYVYGYTF.